A selection of T cell receptor beta chains follows, all from one sample in a study of shared clonotypes between healthy human individuals. Clones were read by immunoSEQ multiplex PCR, and TCRdb kept only the in-frame ones, dropping some. The repertoire includes 550,000 to 850,000 clones, approximately 74% of them detected once, and around 1.6% sits in the top ten. Material for sequencing was memory CD4+ T cells sorted from blood. Every receptor here comes from a woman aged 25 to 39 in good health. CDR3s include the opening cysteine and the closing phenylalanine or tryptophan. The D gene is left open where the match is weak.

>TRBJ2-7|TRBV13|TRBD1
CASSLRQGEAYEQYF
TGTGCCAGCAGCCTCCGACAGGGGGAGGCCTACGAGCAGTACTTC
>TRBJ2-1|TRBV5-1|TRBD2
CASSLMGLAGERWLF
TGCGCCAGCAGCTTGATGGGACTAGCGGGAGAACGGTGGCTCTTC
>TRBJ2-1|TRBV18|TRBD2
CASSRLAGSGYNEQFF
TGTGCCAGCTCACGACTAGCGGGTAGTGGCTACAATGAGCAGTTCTTC
>TRBJ1-5|TRBV6-1|.
CASSEARGWASNQPQHF
TGTGCCAGCAGTGAAGCGCGGGGTTGGGCGAGCAATCAGCCCCAGCATTTT
>TRBJ2-1|TRBV7-2|TRBD2
CASSGLAGVNEQFF
TGTGCCAGCAGTGGGTTAGCGGGAGTCAATGAGCAGTTCTTC
>TRBJ1-1|TRBV19|.
CASSPLGLEAFF
TGTGCCAGTAGTCCCCTGGGACTGGAAGCTTTCTTT
>TRBJ2-3|TRBV7-2|.
CASTPPGSTDTQYF
TGTGCCAGCACGCCGCCCGGATCCACAGATACGCAGTATTTT
>TRBJ1-2|TRBV5-1|.
CASSPANYGYTF
TGCGCCAGCAGCCCGGCGAACTATGGCTACACCTTC
>TRBJ2-3|TRBV5-1|TRBD2
CASSLAGRDSTDTQYF
TGCGCCAGCAGCTTGGCCGGGAGGGATAGCACAGATACGCAGTATTTT
>TRBJ2-5|TRBV5-1|TRBD2
CASRAGGETQYF
TGCGCCAGCAGGGCGGGAGGAGAGACCCAGTACTTC
>TRBJ2-3|TRBV7-9|TRBD2
CASSFTTSGGTDTQYF
TGTGCCAGCAGCTTTACGACTAGCGGAGGCACAGATACGCAGTATTTT